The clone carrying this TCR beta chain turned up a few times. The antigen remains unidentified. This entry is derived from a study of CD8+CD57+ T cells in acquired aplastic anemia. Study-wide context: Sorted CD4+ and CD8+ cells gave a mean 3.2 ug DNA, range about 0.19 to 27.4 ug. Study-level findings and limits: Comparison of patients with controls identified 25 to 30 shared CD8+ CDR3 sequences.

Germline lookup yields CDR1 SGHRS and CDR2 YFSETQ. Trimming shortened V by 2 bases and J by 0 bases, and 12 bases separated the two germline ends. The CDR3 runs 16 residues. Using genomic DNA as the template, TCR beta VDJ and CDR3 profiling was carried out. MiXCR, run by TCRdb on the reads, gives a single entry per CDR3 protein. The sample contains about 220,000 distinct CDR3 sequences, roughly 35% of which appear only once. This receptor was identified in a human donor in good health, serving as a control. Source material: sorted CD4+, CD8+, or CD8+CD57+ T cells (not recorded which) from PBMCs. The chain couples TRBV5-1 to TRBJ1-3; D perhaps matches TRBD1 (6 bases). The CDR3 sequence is CASSFGTLNSGNTIYF. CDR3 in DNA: TGCGCCAGCAGCTTCGGGACACTGAACTCTGGAAACACCATATATTTT.